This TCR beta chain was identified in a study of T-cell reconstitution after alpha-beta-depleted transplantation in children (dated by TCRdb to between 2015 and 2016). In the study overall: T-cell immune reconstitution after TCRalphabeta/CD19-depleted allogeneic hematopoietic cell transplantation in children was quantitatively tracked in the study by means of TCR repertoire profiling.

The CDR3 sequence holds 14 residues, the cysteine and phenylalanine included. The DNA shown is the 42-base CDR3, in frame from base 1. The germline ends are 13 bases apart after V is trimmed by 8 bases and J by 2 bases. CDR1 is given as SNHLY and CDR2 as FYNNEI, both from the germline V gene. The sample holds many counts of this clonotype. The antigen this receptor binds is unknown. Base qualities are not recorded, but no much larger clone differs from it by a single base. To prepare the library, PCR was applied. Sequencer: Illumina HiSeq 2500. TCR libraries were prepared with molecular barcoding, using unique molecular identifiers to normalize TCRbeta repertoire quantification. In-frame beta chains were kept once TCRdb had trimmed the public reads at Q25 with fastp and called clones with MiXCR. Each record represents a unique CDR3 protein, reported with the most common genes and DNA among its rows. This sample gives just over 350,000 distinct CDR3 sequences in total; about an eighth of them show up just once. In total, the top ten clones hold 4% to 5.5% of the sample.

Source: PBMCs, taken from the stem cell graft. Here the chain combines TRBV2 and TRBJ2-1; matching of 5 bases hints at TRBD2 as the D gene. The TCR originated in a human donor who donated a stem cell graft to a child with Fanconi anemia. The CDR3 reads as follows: CASDSTTPYNEQFF. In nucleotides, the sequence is TGTGCCAGCGACTCGACTACTCCCTACAATGAGCAGTTCTTC.